This T cell receptor beta chain is from a study of long-term antiretroviral therapy in people with HIV. Broader study findings: Dominant in the repertoire at all time points were clones expanded before ART.

immunoSEQ v3.0 was run at survey level. The method was immunoSEQ multiplex PCR; TCRdb's version includes in-frame clones alone and lacks a portion of them. Here the sample spans tens of thousands of clones, roughly 88% being singletons. The CDR3 extends over 12 amino acids. CDR1 and CDR2 (germline): SGHTA, FQGNSA. V lost 6 bases, J lost 7 bases, and 12 bases lay in between. A note on this clone: As yet, its antigen is unknown.

The sample here was unsorted PBMCs, taken 0.8 years before starting antiretroviral therapy. This TCR was recovered from a man aged 18 to 30 with HIV. The V and J genes are TRBV7-2 and TRBJ1-1; a weak D match, TRBD1 (5 bases). The CDR3 loop is CASRRYRIEAFF. CDR3 sequence (DNA): TGTGCCAGCAGGCGCTACAGGATTGAAGCTTTCTTT.